These 10 T cell receptor beta chains share one sample of origin, sequenced in a study of human T cells and chemical hapten exposure (dated by TCRdb to about 2021). The time point label, read with the paper, signifies: pre-sensitization, week 0. The treatment or condition label here, explained by the study, means: therapeutic diphenylcyclopropenone sensitization with weekly scalp DPC. The library relied on RACE. Instrument on record: NextSeq 500. The raw public reads went through TCRdb reprocessing: fastp at Q25, MiXCR clone calling, in-frame beta chains kept. Entries that share a CDR3 protein sequence are merged under the most common genes and DNA. This sample gives 300,000 to 450,000 distinct CDR3 sequences in total; approximately 5% of them show up just once. The ten largest clonotypes hold 2.6% of the sample. The specimen comprised whole blood, sampled in connection with sensitization to the hapten diphenylcyclopropenone (DPC). These receptors all stem from a woman between 50 and 59 years old with alopecia areata. Some clones in this sample may be carry-over from other donors' samples.

The genes are TRBV19 and TRBJ1-1; D possibly corresponds to TRBD1 (6 bases). The CDR3 runs 14 residues. V was clipped by 9 bases and J by 3 bases, with 17 bases between them. CDR1 is LNHDA and CDR2 is SQIVND in the germline V gene (reference sequence). The CDR3 loop reads CASCFGGGYTEAFF. In DNA, the CDR3 is TGTGCCAGCTGCTTCGGGGGCGGTTACACTGAAGCTTTCTTT.

Only a few counts were recorded for this clonotype. The chain joins TRBV29-1 to TRBJ2-3, with 8 bases identical to TRBD2. V was pared by 4 bases and J by 0 bases, with 12 bases of the junction left unmatched. The CDR3 has 17 amino acids. Germline V gives CDR1 SQVTM, CDR2 ANQGSEA. The CDR3 nucleotides are TGCAGCGTTGGTGCGGGGGGCCTTGCTTCTAGCACAGATACGCAGTATTTT. Protein: CSVGAGGLASSTDTQYF.

J is TRBJ1-1 and V is TRBV13, with D possibly TRBD1 on 5 matching bases. Germline CDR1 and CDR2: PRHDT and FYEKMQ (reference sequence). The CDR3 loop spans 16 amino acids. The ends were cut back, 5 bases at V and 4 bases at J, with 20 bases in the middle. CDR3 residues: CASSRIIRAWGTEAFF. The CDR3 bases are TGTGCCAGCAGCCGTATTATCAGGGCGTGGGGCACTGAAGCTTTCTTT.

This chain joins TRBV7-9 and TRBJ1-1, with TRBD1 matching over 8 bases. Germline V lookup: CDR1 SEHNR, CDR2 FQNEAQ (reference sequence). The CDR3 runs 15 residues. The trim removed 6 bases at V and 1 base at J, leaving 7 bases unmatched. The CDR3 nucleotides read TGTGCCAGCAGAATTAACGGGACAGGGAACACTGAAGCTTTCTTT. Translating it yields CASRINGTGNTEAFF. The entire variable domain, with the rest obtained from reference TRBV7-9 and TRBJ1-1, is as follows: DTGVSQNPRHKITKRGQNVTFRCDPISEHNRLYWYRQTLGQGPEFLTYFQNEAQLEKSRLLSDRFSAERPKGSFSTLEIQRTEQGDSAMYLCASRINGTGNTEAFFGQGTRLTVV.

This clonotype was recorded many times. The chain links TRBV7-2 to TRBJ1-4; 9 bases align to TRBD1. CDR1 SGHTA and CDR2 FQGNSA come from the germline V gene. Trimming took 1 base from V and 8 from J; bases not matched to a gene: 8. The length of the CDR3 is 16 residues. CDR3 protein: CASSLGLGQGGEKLFF. CDR3 coding DNA: TGTGCCAGCAGCTTAGGTTTGGGACAGGGCGGCGAAAAACTGTTTTTT.

This clonotype was counted ten times or more. This chain uses TRBV5-1 with TRBJ2-3; D possibly corresponds to TRBD1 (6 bases). V dropped 0 bases and J dropped 2 bases, with 16 bases sitting between them. Germline CDR1 is SGHRS and CDR2 is YFSETQ. This CDR3 has 17 residues. CDR3 amino acids: CASSLEQDSLYTDTQYF. DNA of the CDR3: TGCGCCAGCAGCTTGGAGCAGGACAGCCTATACACAGATACGCAGTATTTT.

This clonotype showed up many times. The chain is built from TRBV5-1 and TRBJ2-7; 9 bases are a match to TRBD2. Germline CDR1 is SGHRS and CDR2 is YFSETQ. The CDR3 has 18 residues. V shed 4 bases, J shed 1 base, and the junction held 15 bases outside the gene matches. The CDR3 is CASSLRAGTSTKSYEQYF. The DNA for the CDR3 is TGCGCCAGCAGCCTGCGAGCCGGGACTAGCACCAAGTCCTACGAGCAGTACTTC.

This clonotype was seen only a few times. V gene TRBV18 combines with J gene TRBJ2-3; 8 bases are shared with TRBD1. Germline loops: CDR1 KGHSH, CDR2 LQKENI. The CDR3 totals 14 residues. The V and J ends lost 2 bases and 5 bases, in that order; junction bases with no gene match: 3. CDR3 amino acids: CASSPSGGQDTQYF. The CDR3, as DNA: TGTGCCAGCTCACCATCAGGGGGCCAAGATACGCAGTATTTT.

This clonotype was seen at least ten times. The chain combines TRBV15 with TRBJ2-1; D not resolved. V lost 3 bases and J 5 bases, leaving 17 bases between the germline ends. This CDR3 contains 16 residues. The V gene's germline CDR1 is LNHNV and CDR2 YYDKDF (reference sequence). CDR3 nucleotides: TGTGCCACCAGCAGTCCCCTCGAGATTTTAAACAATGAGCAGTTCTTC. Translating gives CATSSPLEILNNEQFF. Variable domain in full (rest from reference TRBV15 and TRBJ2-1): DAMVIQNPRYQVTQFGKPVTLSCSQTLNHNVMYWYQQKSSQAPKLLFHYYDKDFNNEADTPDNFQSRRPNTSFCFLDIRSPGLGDTAMYLCATSSPLEILNNEQFFGPGTRLTVL.

This clonotype was seen at least ten times. This chain joins TRBV7-3 and TRBJ1-3, with D unclear. The germline V gene has CDR1 SGHTA and CDR2 FQGTGA. V lost 5 bases and J 4 bases, leaving 18 bases between the germline ends. The CDR3 sequence is 16 residues long. Written as DNA, the CDR3 is TGTGCCAGCAGCCTAGACCCAGCTACGTCGGGAAACACCATATATTTT. It encodes CASSLDPATSGNTIYF.